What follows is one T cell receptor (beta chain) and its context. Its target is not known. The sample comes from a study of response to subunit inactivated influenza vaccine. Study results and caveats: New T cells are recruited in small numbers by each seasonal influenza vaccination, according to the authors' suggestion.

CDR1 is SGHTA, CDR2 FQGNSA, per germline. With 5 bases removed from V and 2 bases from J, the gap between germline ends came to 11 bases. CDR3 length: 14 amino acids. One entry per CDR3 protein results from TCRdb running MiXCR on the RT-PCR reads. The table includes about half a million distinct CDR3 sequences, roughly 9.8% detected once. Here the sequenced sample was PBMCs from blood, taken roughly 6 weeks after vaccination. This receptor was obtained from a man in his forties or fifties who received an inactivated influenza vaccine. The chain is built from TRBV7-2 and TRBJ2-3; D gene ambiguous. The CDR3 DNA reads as TGTGCCAGCAGCCTCCCCGGACCCACAGATACGCAGTATTTT. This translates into CASSLPGPTDTQYF.